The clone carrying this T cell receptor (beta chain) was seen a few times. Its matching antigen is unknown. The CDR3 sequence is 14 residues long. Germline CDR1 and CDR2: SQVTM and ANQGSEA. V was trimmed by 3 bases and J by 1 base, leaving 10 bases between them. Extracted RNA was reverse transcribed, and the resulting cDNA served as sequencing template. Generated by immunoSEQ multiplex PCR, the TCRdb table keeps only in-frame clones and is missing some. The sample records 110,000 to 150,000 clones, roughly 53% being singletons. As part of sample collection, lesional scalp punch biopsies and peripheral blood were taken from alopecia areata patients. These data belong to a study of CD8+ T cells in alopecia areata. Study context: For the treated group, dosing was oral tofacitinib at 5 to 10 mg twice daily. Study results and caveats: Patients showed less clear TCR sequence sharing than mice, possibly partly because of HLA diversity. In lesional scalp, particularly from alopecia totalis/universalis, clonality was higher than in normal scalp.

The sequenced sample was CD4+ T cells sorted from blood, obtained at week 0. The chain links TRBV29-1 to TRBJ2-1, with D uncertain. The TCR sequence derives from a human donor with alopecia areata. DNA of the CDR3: TGCAGCGTTGAGAGAAAGCTATCCTACAATGAGCAGTTCTTC. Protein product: CSVERKLSYNEQFF.